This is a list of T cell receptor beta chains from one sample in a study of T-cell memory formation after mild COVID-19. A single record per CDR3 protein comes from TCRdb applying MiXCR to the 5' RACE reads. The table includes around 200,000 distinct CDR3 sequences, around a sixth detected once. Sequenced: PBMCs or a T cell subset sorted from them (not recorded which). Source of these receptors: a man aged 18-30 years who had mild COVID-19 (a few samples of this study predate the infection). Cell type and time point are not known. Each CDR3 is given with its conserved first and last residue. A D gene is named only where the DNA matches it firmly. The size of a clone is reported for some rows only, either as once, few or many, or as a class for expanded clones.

CDR3: CATSREGGADPSYQPQHF
DNA: TGTGCCACCAGCAGAGAGGGGGGGGCAGACCCGAGTTATCAGCCCCAGCATTTT
D: -
V: TRBV15
J: TRBJ1-5
size: few
length: 18

CDR3: CASIGTGTSQYF
DNA: TGTGCCAGCATTGGGACAGGGACGAGCCAGTACTTC
D: TRBD1
V: TRBV28
J: TRBJ2-5
size: few
length: 12

CDR3: CASSRDRGMGTEAFF
DNA: TGCGCCAGCAGTAGGGACAGAGGAATGGGCACTGAAGCTTTCTTT
D: TRBD1
V: TRBV5-1
J: TRBJ1-1
size: -
length: 15

CDR3: CASSRDGSSGNTIYF
DNA: TGCGCCAGCAGCAGGGACGGAAGCTCTGGAAACACCATATATTTT
D: -
V: TRBV5-1
J: TRBJ1-3
size: few
length: 15

CDR3: CASSFSGLGGEKLFF
DNA: TGTGCCAGCAGTTTCTCCGGACTGGGGGGAGAAAAACTGTTTTTT
D: -
V: TRBV28
J: TRBJ1-4
size: -
length: 15

CDR3: CASSLTGPAQPQHF
DNA: TGTGCCAGCAGCTTGACAGGGCCGGCCCAGCCCCAGCATTTT
D: TRBD1
V: TRBV7-2
J: TRBJ1-5
size: few
length: 14

CDR3: CASSPQGNQPQHF
DNA: TGTGCCAGCAGTCCACAGGGGAATCAGCCCCAGCATTTT
D: TRBD1
V: TRBV7-9
J: TRBJ1-5
size: many
length: 13

CDR3: CASSSDPSNQPQHF
DNA: TGTGCCAGCAGCTCCGACCCCAGCAATCAGCCCCAGCATTTT
D: -
V: TRBV7-2
J: TRBJ1-5
size: few
length: 14

CDR3: CASSPGTNTEAFF
DNA: TGTGCCAGCAGCCCCGGCACGAACACTGAAGCTTTCTTT
D: -
V: TRBV11-3
J: TRBJ1-1
size: -
length: 13

CDR3: CASRLAGTSRTQYF
DNA: TGTGCCAGCAGACTCGCCGGGACTAGCAGGACGCAGTATTTT
D: TRBD2
V: TRBV12-3/TRBV12-4
J: TRBJ2-3
size: -
length: 14

CDR3: CASSMTSGGTGELFF
DNA: TGCGCCAGCAGCATGACTAGCGGGGGAACCGGGGAGCTGTTTTTT
D: TRBD2
V: TRBV5-1
J: TRBJ2-2
size: few
length: 15

CDR3: CASSWGLAGADDEQFF
DNA: TGCGCCAGCAGCTGGGGACTAGCGGGGGCAGACGATGAGCAGTTCTTC
D: TRBD2
V: TRBV5-1
J: TRBJ2-1
size: -
length: 16

CDR3: CASSLRGLEDTQYF
DNA: TGTGCCAGCAGTCTTAGGGGGCTGGAAGATACGCAGTATTTT
D: TRBD1
V: TRBV2
J: TRBJ2-3
size: -
length: 14

CDR3: CASSQGGSSQGRPVADTQYF
DNA: TGCGCCAGCAGCCAGGGGGGGTCCTCCCAGGGGAGGCCGGTGGCAGATACGCAGTATTTT
D: -
V: TRBV4-1
J: TRBJ2-3
size: -
length: 20

CDR3: CASSPQGARDYGYTF
DNA: TGTGCCAGCAGTCCCCAGGGGGCGCGGGATTATGGCTACACCTTC
D: TRBD1
V: TRBV6-5
J: TRBJ1-2
size: -
length: 15

CDR3: CASSPGRSTDTQYF
DNA: TGCGCCAGCAGCCCCGGACGTAGCACAGATACGCAGTATTTT
D: -
V: TRBV5-1
J: TRBJ2-3
size: many
length: 14

CDR3: CASSWDLGSPLHF
DNA: TGCGCCAGCAGCTGGGACCTTGGCTCACCCCTCCACTTT
D: -
V: TRBV5-1
J: TRBJ1-6
size: many
length: 13

CDR3: CASSLWGAARGYTF
DNA: TGTGCCAGCAGCTTATGGGGGGCCGCCCGTGGCTACACCTTC
D: -
V: TRBV7-3
J: TRBJ1-2
size: -
length: 14

CDR3: CAITTQDVNTGELFF
DNA: TGTGCCATCACTACTCAAGACGTGAACACCGGGGAGCTGTTTTTT
D: -
V: TRBV10-3
J: TRBJ2-2
size: -
length: 15

CDR3: CASSFEGRQPQHF
DNA: TGTGCCAGCAGTTTTGAGGGTCGGCAGCCCCAGCATTTT
D: -
V: TRBV27
J: TRBJ1-5
size: few
length: 13

CDR3: CASSTQEGEQYF
DNA: TGTGCCAGCAGCACTCAGGAGGGGGAGCAGTACTTC
D: -
V: TRBV7-9
J: TRBJ2-7
size: -
length: 12

CDR3: CASSHFPLGPQETQYF
DNA: TGCGCCAGCAGCCACTTCCCTCTGGGACCTCAAGAGACCCAGTACTTC
D: -
V: TRBV4-1
J: TRBJ2-5
size: few
length: 16

CDR3: CASTRAGGTGTQYF
DNA: TGTGCCAGCACCCGTGCCGGGGGGACAGGTACGCAGTATTTT
D: -
V: TRBV12-3/TRBV12-4
J: TRBJ2-3
size: -
length: 14

CDR3: CASSLGHAGQPQHF
DNA: TGTGCCAGCAGTCTAGGACACGCGGGCCAGCCCCAGCATTTT
D: -
V: TRBV5-5
J: TRBJ1-5
size: few
length: 14

CDR3: CASSAMGQGTDTQYF
DNA: TGTGCCAGCAGCGCCATGGGACAGGGCACAGATACGCAGTATTTT
D: TRBD1
V: TRBV6-4
J: TRBJ2-3
size: few
length: 15

CDR3: CASSSPTSGGQETQYF
DNA: TGTGCCAGCAGTTCTCCGACTAGCGGGGGCCAAGAGACCCAGTACTTC
D: TRBD2
V: TRBV28
J: TRBJ2-5
size: -
length: 16

CDR3: CASSLTAVRETQYF
DNA: TGCGCCAGCAGCCTCACGGCGGTTAGGGAGACCCAGTACTTC
D: -
V: TRBV4-1
J: TRBJ2-5
size: -
length: 14

CDR3: CASSPDRIVEQYF
DNA: TGTGCCAGCTCACCGGACAGGATCGTCGAGCAGTACTTC
D: TRBD1
V: TRBV18
J: TRBJ2-7
size: once
length: 13

CDR3: CASSPGSGLINEQFF
DNA: TGTGCCAGCAGTCCGGGAAGTGGCCTAATAAACGAGCAGTTCTTC
D: -
V: TRBV28
J: TRBJ2-1
size: -
length: 15

CDR3: CASSLRGRLGRTFTEAFF
DNA: TGTGCCAGCAGCTTACGGGGCAGGCTAGGTAGGACTTTCACTGAAGCTTTCTTT
D: -
V: TRBV7-8
J: TRBJ1-1
size: -
length: 18

CDR3: CAWNRAQNIQYF
DNA: TGTGCCTGGAACAGGGCGCAAAACATTCAGTACTTC
D: -
V: TRBV30
J: TRBJ2-4
size: few
length: 12

CDR3: CASSLRDTFSYEQYF
DNA: TGCGCCAGCAGCCTCCGGGACACCTTCTCCTACGAGCAGTACTTC
D: -
V: TRBV5-1
J: TRBJ2-7
size: few
length: 15

CDR3: CASSPFPGVTDTQYF
DNA: TGTGCCAGCAGCCCATTCCCGGGAGTCACAGATACGCAGTATTTT
D: -
V: TRBV7-6
J: TRBJ2-3
size: few
length: 15

CDR3: CASSQVGTRNNEQFF
DNA: TGCGCCAGCAGCCAAGTCGGGACTAGAAATAATGAGCAGTTCTTC
D: TRBD2
V: TRBV4-1
J: TRBJ2-1
size: -
length: 15

CDR3: CASGIDTNTEAFF
DNA: TGTGCCAGCGGAATAGACACGAACACTGAAGCTTTCTTT
D: -
V: TRBV7-2
J: TRBJ1-1
size: few
length: 13

CDR3: CASSGGANVLTF
DNA: TGCGCCAGCTCCGGTGGGGCCAACGTCCTGACTTTC
D: -
V: TRBV4-3
J: TRBJ2-6
size: -
length: 12

CDR3: CASSQVPAGADTQYF
DNA: TGTGCCAGCAGCCAAGTTCCAGCGGGGGCCGATACGCAGTATTTT
D: TRBD2
V: TRBV4-2
J: TRBJ2-3
size: -
length: 15

CDR3: CASSGTGAYYGYTF
DNA: TGTGCCAGCAGTGGGACAGGGGCGTACTATGGCTACACCTTC
D: TRBD1
V: TRBV6-1
J: TRBJ1-2
size: -
length: 14

CDR3: CASSLGRGNQPQHF
DNA: TGTGCCAGCAGCCTAGGTCGGGGGAATCAGCCCCAGCATTTT
D: -
V: TRBV7-2
J: TRBJ1-5
size: few
length: 14

CDR3: CSASTRDSTGELFF
DNA: TGCAGTGCTTCAACTAGGGATAGCACCGGGGAGCTGTTTTTT
D: -
V: TRBV20-1
J: TRBJ2-2
size: -
length: 14

CDR3: CASSQGPLSDRGYTF
DNA: TGCGCCAGCAGCCAAGGACCCTTATCCGACCGTGGCTACACCTTC
D: -
V: TRBV4-3
J: TRBJ1-2
size: few
length: 15

CDR3: CASSAPGTREAYTQYF
DNA: TGCGCCAGCAGCGCCCCCGGGACTAGGGAAGCATATACGCAGTATTTT
D: TRBD2
V: TRBV5-1
J: TRBJ2-3
size: -
length: 16

CDR3: CASRDRNVLTF
DNA: TGTGCCAGCAGGGACAGAAACGTCCTGACTTTC
D: -
V: TRBV6-2/TRBV6-3
J: TRBJ2-6
size: -
length: 11

CDR3: CASSLGQAENQPQHF
DNA: TGCGCCAGCAGCTTGGGACAGGCCGAAAATCAGCCCCAGCATTTT
D: -
V: TRBV5-1
J: TRBJ1-5
size: -
length: 15

CDR3: CASSPAEDNNYGYTF
DNA: TGTGCCAGCTCACCAGCGGAGGACAATAACTATGGCTACACCTTC
D: -
V: TRBV18
J: TRBJ1-2
size: -
length: 15

CDR3: CASSLGAGGNYNEQFF
DNA: TGCGCCAGCAGCTTGGGGGCAGGCGGGAATTACAATGAGCAGTTCTTC
D: -
V: TRBV5-1
J: TRBJ2-1
size: -
length: 16

CDR3: CASSPRVLETQYF
DNA: TGTGCCAGCAGCCCCAGGGTTTTGGAGACCCAGTACTTC
D: -
V: TRBV7-2
J: TRBJ2-5
size: -
length: 13